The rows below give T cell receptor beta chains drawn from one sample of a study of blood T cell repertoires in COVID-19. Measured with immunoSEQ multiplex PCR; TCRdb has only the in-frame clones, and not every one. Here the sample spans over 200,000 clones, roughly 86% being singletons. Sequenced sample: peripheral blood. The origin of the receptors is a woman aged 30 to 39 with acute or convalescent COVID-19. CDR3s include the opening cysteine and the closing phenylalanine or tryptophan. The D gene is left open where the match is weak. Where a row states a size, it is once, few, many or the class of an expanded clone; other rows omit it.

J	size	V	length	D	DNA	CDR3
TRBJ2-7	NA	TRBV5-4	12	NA	TGTGCCAGCAGCCGAGGTCCCGAAACTCAGTACTTC	CASSRGPETQYF
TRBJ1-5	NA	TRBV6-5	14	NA	TGTGCCAGCGGGCCGACAGGATCCAATCAGCCCCAGCATTTT	CASGPTGSNQPQHF
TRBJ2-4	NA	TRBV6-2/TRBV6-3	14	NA	TGTGCCAGCAGTTTTAGCGGTGTCAAAAACATTCAGTACTTC	CASSFSGVKNIQYF
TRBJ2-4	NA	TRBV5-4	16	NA	TGTGCCAGCAGCTTGCCCGGGGATCGGGCCAAAAACATTCAGTACTTC	CASSLPGDRAKNIQYF
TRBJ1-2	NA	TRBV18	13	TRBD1	TGTGCCAGCTTGACAGGGGGTAGGGATGGCTACACCTTC	CASLTGGRDGYTF
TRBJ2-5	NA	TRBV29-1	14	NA	TGCAGCGTCCTTACCACCGCAGGCCAAGAGACCCAGTACTTC	CSVLTTAGQETQYF
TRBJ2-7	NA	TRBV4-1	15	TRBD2	TGCGCCAGCAGCCAAGAAGCGGGGGCCTCCTACGAGCAGTACTTC	CASSQEAGASYEQYF
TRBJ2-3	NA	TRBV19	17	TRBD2	TGTGCCAGTAGTCCAGCTCGGACTAGCGGGAGTTCATATACGCAGTATTTT	CASSPARTSGSSYTQYF
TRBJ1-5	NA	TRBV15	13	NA	TGTGCCACCAGCAGAGATCGGACAGCCACTCAGCATTTT	CATSRDRTATQHF
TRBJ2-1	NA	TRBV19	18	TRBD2	TGTGCCAGTAGTACCCTCGGACTAGCGGGAGCGCGAGGCTATGAGCAGTTCTTC	CASSTLGLAGARGYEQFF
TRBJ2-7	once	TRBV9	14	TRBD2	TGTGCCAGCAGCGCAGCGGGAGGAACCTACGAGCAGTACTTC	CASSAAGGTYEQYF
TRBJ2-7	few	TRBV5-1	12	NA	TGCGCCAGCAGGGCGGGGATATACGAGCAGTACTTC	CASRAGIYEQYF
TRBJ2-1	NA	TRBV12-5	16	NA	TGTGCTAGTGGTCCGCCCACTAGAAGCTCCTACAATGAGCAGTTCTTC	CASGPPTRSSYNEQFF
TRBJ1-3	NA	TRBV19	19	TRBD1	TGTGCCAGTAGTATGCGGCCTTTACAGGGGGCAGGACCCGGAAACACCATATATTTT	CASSMRPLQGAGPGNTIYF
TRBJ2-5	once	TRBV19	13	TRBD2	TGTGCCAGTAGTACTGGACTAGCGGAGACCCAGTACTTC	CASSTGLAETQYF
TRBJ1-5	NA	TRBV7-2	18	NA	TGTGCCAGCAGCTTAAGGACGAGACAGGTTAATAGCAATCAGCCCCAGCATTTT	CASSLRTRQVNSNQPQHF
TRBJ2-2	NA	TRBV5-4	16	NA	TGTGCCAGCAGCTTGGTGGACAGACAGAACACCGGGGAGCTGTTTTTT	CASSLVDRQNTGELFF
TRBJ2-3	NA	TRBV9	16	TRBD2	TGTGCCAGCAGCGTAGCTTCAGCGGGAGGGCCCGTAGCGCAGTATTTT	CASSVASAGGPVAQYF
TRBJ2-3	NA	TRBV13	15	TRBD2	TGTGCCAGCAGCTTGAGCGGGAGGGCCGGCGATACGCAGTATTTT	CASSLSGRAGDTQYF
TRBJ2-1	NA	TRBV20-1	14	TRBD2	TGCAGTGCTAGTGAGGGAGGGGCACACAATGAGCAGTTCTTC	CSASEGGAHNEQFF
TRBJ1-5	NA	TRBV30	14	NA	TGTGCCTGGAGTGCAACAGGGAGAGGTCAGCCCCAGCATTTT	CAWSATGRGQPQHF
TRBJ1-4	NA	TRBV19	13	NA	TGTGCCAGTAGTCCAGGGCCAAGGGAAAAACTGTTTTTT	CASSPGPREKLFF
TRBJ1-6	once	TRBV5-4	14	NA	TGTGCCAGCAGCTCCTACAGGGAAGGGTCACCCCTCCACTTT	CASSSYREGSPLHF
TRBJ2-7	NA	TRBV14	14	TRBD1	TGTGCCAGCAGTCGAGACAGGGGGTTCTACGAGCAGTACTTC	CASSRDRGFYEQYF
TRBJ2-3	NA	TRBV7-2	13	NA	TGTGCCAGCAGCTTATTCCGGGGGAATACGCAGTATTTT	CASSLFRGNTQYF
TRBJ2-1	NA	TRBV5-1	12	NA	TGCGCCAGCAGCGAGCGTTTCAATGAGCAGTTCTTC	CASSERFNEQFF
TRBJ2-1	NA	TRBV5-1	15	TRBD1	TGCGCCAGCAGCACGGGACAGGGGGCCTACAATGAGCAGTTCTTC	CASSTGQGAYNEQFF
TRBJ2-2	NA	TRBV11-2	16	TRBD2	TGTGCCAGCAGCCCACTAGCGGGAGGGGTGGTCGGGGAGCTGTTTTTT	CASSPLAGGVVGELFF
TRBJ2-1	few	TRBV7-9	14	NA	TGTGCCAGCTCCTGGACAGCGAATTACAATGAGCAGTTCTTC	CASSWTANYNEQFF
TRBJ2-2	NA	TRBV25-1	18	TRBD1	TGTGCCAGCAGTGGAGCCCCTCGAGGGACAGGGGGCGGCGGGGAGCTGTTTTTT	CASSGAPRGTGGGGELFF
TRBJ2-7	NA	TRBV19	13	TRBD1	TGTGCCTGTGGGACAGGAGGCCACTACGAGCAGTACTTC	CACGTGGHYEQYF